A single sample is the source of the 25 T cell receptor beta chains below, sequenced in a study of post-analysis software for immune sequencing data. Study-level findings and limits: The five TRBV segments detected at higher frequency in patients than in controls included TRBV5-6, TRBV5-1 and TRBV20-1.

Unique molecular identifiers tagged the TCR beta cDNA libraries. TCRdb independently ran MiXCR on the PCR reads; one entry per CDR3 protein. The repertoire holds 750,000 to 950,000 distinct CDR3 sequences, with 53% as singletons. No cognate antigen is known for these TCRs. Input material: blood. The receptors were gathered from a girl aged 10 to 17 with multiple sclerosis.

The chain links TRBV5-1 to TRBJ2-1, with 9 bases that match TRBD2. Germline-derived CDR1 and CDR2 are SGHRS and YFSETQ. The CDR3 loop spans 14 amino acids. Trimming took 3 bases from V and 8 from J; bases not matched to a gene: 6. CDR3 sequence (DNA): TGCGCCAGCAGCTGGGTAGCGGGGGCGGATGAGCAGTTCTTC. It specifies CASSWVAGADEQFF. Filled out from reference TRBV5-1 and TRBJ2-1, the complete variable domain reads KAGVTQTPRYLIKTRGQQVTLSCSPISGHRSVSWYQQTPGQGLQFLFEYFSETQRNKGNFPGRFSGRQFSNSRSEMNVSTLELGDSALYLCASSWVAGADEQFFGPGTRLTVL.

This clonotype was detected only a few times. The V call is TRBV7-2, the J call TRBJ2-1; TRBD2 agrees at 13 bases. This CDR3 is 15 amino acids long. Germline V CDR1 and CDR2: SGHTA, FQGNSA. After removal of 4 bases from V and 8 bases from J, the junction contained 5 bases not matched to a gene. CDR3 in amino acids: CASSSRLAGGDEQFF. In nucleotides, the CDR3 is TGTGCCAGCAGCTCCCGACTAGCGGGAGGCGATGAGCAGTTCTTC. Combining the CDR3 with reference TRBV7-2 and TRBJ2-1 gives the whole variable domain GAGVSQSPSNKVTEKGKDVELRCDPISGHTALYWYRQSLGQGLEFLIYFQGNSAPDKSGLPSDRFSAERTGGSVSTLTIQRTQQEDSAVYLCASSSRLAGGDEQFFGPGTRLTVL.

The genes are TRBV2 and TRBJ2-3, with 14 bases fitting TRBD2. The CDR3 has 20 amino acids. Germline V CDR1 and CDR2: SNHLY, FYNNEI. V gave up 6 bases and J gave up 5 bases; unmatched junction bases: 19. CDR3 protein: CASRFGLGLAGGASQDTQYF. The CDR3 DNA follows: TGTGCCAGCAGGTTCGGACTTGGACTAGCGGGGGGTGCATCCCAAGATACGCAGTATTTT.

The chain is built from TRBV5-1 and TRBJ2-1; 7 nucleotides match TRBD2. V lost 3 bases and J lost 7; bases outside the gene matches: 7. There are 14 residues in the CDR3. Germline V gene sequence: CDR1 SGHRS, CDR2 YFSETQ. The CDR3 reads CASSSTGTKNEQFF. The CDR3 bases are TGCGCCAGCAGCTCGACCGGGACTAAAAATGAGCAGTTCTTC.

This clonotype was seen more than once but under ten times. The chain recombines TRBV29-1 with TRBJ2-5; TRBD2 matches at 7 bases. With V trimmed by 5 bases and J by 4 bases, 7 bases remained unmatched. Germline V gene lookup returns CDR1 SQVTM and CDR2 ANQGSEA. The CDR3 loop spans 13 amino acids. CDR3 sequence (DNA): TGCAGCGTTTCGGCGGGAGAGGTAGAGACCCAGTACTTC. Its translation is CSVSAGEVETQYF.

CDR3 DNA sequence: TGTGCCAGCAGCCATCCCAACATACAAGAGACCCAGTACTTC. Translated, it gives CASSHPNIQETQYF. This chain joins TRBV14 and TRBJ2-7; D remains unclear. The DNA end lines up better with TRBJ2-5; the J call may be wrong. The CDR3 runs 14 residues. The germline V gene encodes CDR1 SGHDN and CDR2 FVKESK.

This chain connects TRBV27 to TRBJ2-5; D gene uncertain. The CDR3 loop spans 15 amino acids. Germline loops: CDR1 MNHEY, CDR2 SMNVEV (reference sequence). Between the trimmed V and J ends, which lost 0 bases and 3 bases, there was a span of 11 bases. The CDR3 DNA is TGTGCCAGCAGTTTATCGATGTCAGCTAAAGAGACCCAGTACTTC. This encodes CASSLSMSAKETQYF.

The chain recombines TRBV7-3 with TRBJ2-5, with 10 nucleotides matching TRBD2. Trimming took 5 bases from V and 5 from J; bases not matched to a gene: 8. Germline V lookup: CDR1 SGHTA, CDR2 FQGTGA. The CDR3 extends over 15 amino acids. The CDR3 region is CASSPSGGATETQYF. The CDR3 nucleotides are TGTGCCAGCAGCCCAAGCGGGGGGGCCACGGAGACCCAGTACTTC.

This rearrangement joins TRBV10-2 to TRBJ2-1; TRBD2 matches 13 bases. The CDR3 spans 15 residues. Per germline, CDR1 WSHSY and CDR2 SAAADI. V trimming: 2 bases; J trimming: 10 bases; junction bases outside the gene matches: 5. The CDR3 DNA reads TGCGCCAGCAGTGAGCCCGGGACTAGCGGGGAAGAGCAGTTCTTC. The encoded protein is CASSEPGTSGEEQFF.

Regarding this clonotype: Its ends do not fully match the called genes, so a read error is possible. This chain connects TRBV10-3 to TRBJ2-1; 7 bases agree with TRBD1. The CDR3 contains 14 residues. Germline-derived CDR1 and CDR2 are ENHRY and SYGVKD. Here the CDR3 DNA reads TGTGCCATCACTGAGGGGGCCCCCTACAATGAGCAGTTCTTC. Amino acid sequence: CAITEGAPYNEQFF.

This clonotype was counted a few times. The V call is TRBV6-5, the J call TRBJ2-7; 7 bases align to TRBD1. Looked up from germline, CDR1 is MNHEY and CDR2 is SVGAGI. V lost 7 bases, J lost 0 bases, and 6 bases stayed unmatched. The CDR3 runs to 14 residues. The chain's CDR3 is CASTVGQASYEQYF. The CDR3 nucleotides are TGTGCCAGCACTGTCGGACAGGCCTCCTACGAGCAGTACTTC.

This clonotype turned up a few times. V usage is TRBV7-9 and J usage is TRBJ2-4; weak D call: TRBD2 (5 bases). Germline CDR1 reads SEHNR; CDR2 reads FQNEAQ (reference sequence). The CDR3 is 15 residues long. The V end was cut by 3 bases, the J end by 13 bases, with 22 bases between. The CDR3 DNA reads TGTGCCAGCAGCTTCGCAAGGCCGCGGGCCGAGGAGCAGTACTTC. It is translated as CASSFARPRAEEQYF. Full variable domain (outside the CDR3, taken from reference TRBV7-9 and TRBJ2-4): DTGVSQNPRHKITKRGQNVTFRCDPISEHNRLYWYRQTLGQGPEFLTYFQNEAQLEKSRLLSDRFSAERPKGSFSTLEIQRTEQGDSAMYLCASSFARPRAEEQYFGAGTRLSVL.

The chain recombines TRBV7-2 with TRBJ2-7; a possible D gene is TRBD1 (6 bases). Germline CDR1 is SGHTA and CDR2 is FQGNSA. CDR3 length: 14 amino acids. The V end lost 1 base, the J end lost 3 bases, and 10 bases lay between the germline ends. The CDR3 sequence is CASSLGARGYEQYF. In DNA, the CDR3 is TGTGCCAGCAGCTTAGGGGCCAGGGGCTACGAGCAGTACTTC.

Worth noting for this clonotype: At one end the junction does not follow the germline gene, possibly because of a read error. CDR3 in DNA: TGTGCCGGCAGCTTAGCCCCTAGCGGGAGGGCCCGAGCCTACGAGCAGTACTTC. Its translation is CAGSLAPSGRARAYEQYF. This chain connects TRBV11-2 to TRBJ2-7; TRBD2 aligns across 12 bases. Looked up from germline, CDR1 is SGHAT and CDR2 is FQNNGV. The CDR3 sequence is 18 residues long.

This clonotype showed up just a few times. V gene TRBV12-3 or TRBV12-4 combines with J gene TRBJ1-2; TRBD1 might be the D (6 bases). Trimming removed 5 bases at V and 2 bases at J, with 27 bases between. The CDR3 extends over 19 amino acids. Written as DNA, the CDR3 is TGTGCCAGCAGTACTCTTAGGCGAACTCAGGGGCGAGGAAACTATGGCTACACCTTC. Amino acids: CASSTLRRTQGRGNYGYTF.

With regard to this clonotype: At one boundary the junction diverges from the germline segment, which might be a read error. As DNA, the CDR3 is TGTGCCAGCGCCGACAACTATGGCAACACCTTC. Translation gives CASADNYGNTF. V and J are TRBV25-1 and TRBJ1-2; D gene unclear. The CDR3 extends over 11 amino acids. Looked up from germline, CDR1 is MGHDK and CDR2 is SYGVNS.

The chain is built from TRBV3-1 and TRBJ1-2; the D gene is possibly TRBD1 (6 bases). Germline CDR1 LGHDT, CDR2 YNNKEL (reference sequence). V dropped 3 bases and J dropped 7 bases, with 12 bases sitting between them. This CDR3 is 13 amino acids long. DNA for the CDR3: TGTGCCAGCAGCCAGGGGGGGCAAACTGGCTACACCTTC. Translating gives CASSQGGQTGYTF.

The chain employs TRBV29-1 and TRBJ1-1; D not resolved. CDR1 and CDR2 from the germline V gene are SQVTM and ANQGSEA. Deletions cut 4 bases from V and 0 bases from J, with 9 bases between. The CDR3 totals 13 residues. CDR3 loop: CSVVRSMNTEAFF. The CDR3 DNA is TGCAGCGTTGTTCGCAGTATGAACACTGAAGCTTTCTTT.

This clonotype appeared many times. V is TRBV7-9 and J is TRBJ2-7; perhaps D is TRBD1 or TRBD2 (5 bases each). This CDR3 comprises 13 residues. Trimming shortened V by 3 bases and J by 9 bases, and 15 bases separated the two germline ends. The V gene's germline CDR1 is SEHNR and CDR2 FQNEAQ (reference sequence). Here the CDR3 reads CASSFSGRPAQYF. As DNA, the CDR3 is TGTGCCAGCAGCTTTTCGGGACGCCCTGCGCAGTACTTC. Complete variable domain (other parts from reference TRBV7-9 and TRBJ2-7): DTGVSQNPRHKITKRGQNVTFRCDPISEHNRLYWYRQTLGQGPEFLTYFQNEAQLEKSRLLSDRFSAERPKGSFSTLEIQRTEQGDSAMYLCASSFSGRPAQYFGPGTRLTVT.

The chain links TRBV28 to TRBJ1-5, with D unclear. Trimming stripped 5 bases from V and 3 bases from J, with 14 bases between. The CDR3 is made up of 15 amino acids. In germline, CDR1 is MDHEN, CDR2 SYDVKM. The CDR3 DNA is TGTGCCAGCAGTGCTCAAGGCCTATTCAATCAGCCCCAGCATTTT. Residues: CASSAQGLFNQPQHF.

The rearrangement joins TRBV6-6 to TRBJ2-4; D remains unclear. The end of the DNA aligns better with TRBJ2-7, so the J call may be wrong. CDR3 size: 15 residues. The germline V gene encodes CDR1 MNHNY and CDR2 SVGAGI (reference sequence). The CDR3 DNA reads TGTGCCAGCAGTCAAAGACATCCAAGCTCCTACGAGCAGTACTTC. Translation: CASSQRHPSSYEQYF.

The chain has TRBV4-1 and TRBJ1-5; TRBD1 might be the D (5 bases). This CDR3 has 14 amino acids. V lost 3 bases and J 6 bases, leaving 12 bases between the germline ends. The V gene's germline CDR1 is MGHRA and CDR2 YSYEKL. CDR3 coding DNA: TGCGCCAGCAGCCACCCAGGCGGGGGTCAGCCCCAGCATTTT. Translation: CASSHPGGGQPQHF.

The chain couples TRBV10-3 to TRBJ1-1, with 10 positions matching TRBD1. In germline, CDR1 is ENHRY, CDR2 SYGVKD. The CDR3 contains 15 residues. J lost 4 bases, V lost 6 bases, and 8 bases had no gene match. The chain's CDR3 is CAIRTGQGLSTEAFF. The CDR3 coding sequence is TGTGCCATCAGGACGGGACAGGGGCTTAGCACTGAAGCTTTCTTT.

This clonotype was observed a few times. The CDR3 DNA is TGCAGTGCTACCGCTGACGGGACAGGGGCCTACGAGCAGTACTTC. Translation: CSATADGTGAYEQYF. The J gene is TRBJ2-7, the V gene TRBV20-1, with 10 bases identical to TRBD1. V shed 4 bases, J shed 2 bases, and the junction held 8 bases outside the gene matches. Germline CDR1 and CDR2: DFQATT and SNEGSKA (reference sequence). The CDR3 runs 15 residues.

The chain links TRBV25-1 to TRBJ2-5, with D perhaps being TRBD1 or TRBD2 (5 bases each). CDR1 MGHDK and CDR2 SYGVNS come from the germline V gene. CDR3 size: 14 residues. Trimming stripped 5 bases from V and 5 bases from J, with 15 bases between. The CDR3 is CASSKPGTWETQYF. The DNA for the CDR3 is TGTGCCAGCAGTAAGCCGGGGACCTGGGAGACCCAGTACTTC.